The sequence of this TCR beta chain was determined in a study of shared clonotypes between healthy human individuals. The CDR3 is made up of 13 amino acids. The germline V gene encodes CDR1 SGHTA and CDR2 FQGNSA. The V gene lost 5 bases and the J gene lost 4 bases, with 11 bases spanning the gap. Regarding the study as a whole: Only a few donors were included, so the genetic and exposure-history diversity represented was limited. A reduction in generation probabilities was seen for non-shared clonotypes relative to those shared by all four donors.

Many counts were recorded for this clone. As yet, its antigen is unknown. Samples underwent the assay at deep level. TCRdb's table, derived via immunoSEQ multiplex PCR, lists solely in-frame clones and lacks some. The table has hundreds of thousands of clones, around 73% seen once; the top ten hold around 1.8%. V and J are TRBV7-2 and TRBJ1-2; D unresolved. Sequenced material: memory CD4+ T cells sorted from blood. Sample subset: CD45RA-negative fraction. The origin of this receptor is a woman in her thirties in good health. Here the CDR3 reads CASSPDAGYGYTF. CDR3 coding DNA: TGTGCCAGCAGCCCGGACGCTGGCTATGGCTACACCTTC.